The entry below gives a single T cell receptor beta chain sequence along with its context. Libraries were prepared by immunoSEQ multiplex PCR; TCRdb keeps only in-frame clonotypes and omits some of them. This sample has roughly 140,000 clones, with about nine tenths found just once. These data belong to a study of T cell responses to AZD1222 COVID-19 vaccine. Trimming removed 3 bases from V and 0 bases from J, with 7 bases in between. This CDR3 is built from 14 residues. Germline values: CDR1 SGHTA, CDR2 FQGNSA. The sequences come from peripheral blood, collected on day 0 of AZD1222 vaccination. The sequence was obtained from an adult in good health. This chain connects TRBV7-2 to TRBJ2-3, with D perhaps matching TRBD2 (6 bases). The CDR3 spells CASSFAGSTDTQYF. The CDR3 DNA is TGTGCCAGCAGCTTTGCGGGGAGCACAGATACGCAGTATTTT.